Below are 26 T cell receptor beta chains sequenced from a single sample in a study of cytomegalovirus exposure and HLA in healthy donors. Amplification used 60 Vbeta primers and 13 Jbeta primers. Sequencing used immunoSEQ multiplex PCR; TCRdb keeps in-frame clones, though not all of them. The sample lists about 180,000 clones; 80% were seen once. Sample: PBMCs. The receptors come from a man aged 30 to 39 in good health and CMV-seropositive.

Details on this clone: The junction and the germline gene differ at one end; a read error may be behind it. This sequence joins TRBV9 and TRBJ2-7, with D unclear. Germline values: CDR1 SGDLS, CDR2 YYNGEE. The length of the CDR3 is 15 residues. The CDR3: CANSVGSLSSYEQYF. The CDR3 DNA reads as TGTGCCAACAGCGTAGGTTCCCTTTCGTCCTACGAGCAGTACTTC.

The chain recombines TRBV9 with TRBJ2-3; the D gene is possibly TRBD2 (6 bases). Looked up from germline, CDR1 is SGDLS and CDR2 is YYNGEE. Trimming removed 4 bases at V and 3 bases at J, with 15 bases between. The CDR3 sequence is 15 residues long. The CDR3 loop is CASSPTGLPTDTQYF. CDR3 nucleotide sequence: TGTGCCAGCAGCCCCACGGGACTGCCGACAGATACGCAGTATTTT. Full variable domain (remainder filled in from reference TRBV9 and TRBJ2-3): DSGVTQTPKHLITATGQRVTLRCSPRSGDLSVYWYQQSLDQGLQFLIQYYNGEERAKGNILERFSAQQFPDLHSELNLSSLELGDSALYFCASSPTGLPTDTQYFGPGTRLTVL.

The V and J genes are TRBV4-3 and TRBJ1-2, with D hard to call. The germline V gene has CDR1 LGHNA and CDR2 YSLEER. V lost 0 bases, J lost 8 bases, and 10 bases lay in between. This CDR3 has 13 residues. CDR3 region: CASSQEIRVGYTF. CDR3 DNA: TGCGCCAGCAGCCAAGAAATCCGTGTAGGCTACACCTTC.

This clone was recorded once. The chain couples TRBV5-6 to TRBJ2-1; maybe TRBD1 (5 bases). Germline V gene data show CDR1 as SGHDT and CDR2 as YYEEEE. The CDR3 is 15 amino acids. The ends were cut back, 4 bases at V and 4 bases at J, with 15 bases in the middle. This chain's CDR3 is CASSPQQGRYNEQFF. The CDR3 region has the DNA TGTGCCAGCAGCCCCCAGCAGGGCCGGTACAATGAGCAGTTCTTC.

J is TRBJ1-1 and V is TRBV7-2; 10 bases align to TRBD1. The CDR3 has 13 residues. V trimming: 4 bases; J trimming: 10 bases; junction bases outside the gene matches: 6. Germline-derived CDR1 and CDR2 are SGHTA and FQGNSA. CDR3 residues: CASSSFGDRGAFF. The CDR3 nucleotides read TGTGCCAGCAGCTCATTCGGGGACAGGGGAGCTTTCTTT. Together with reference TRBV7-2 and TRBJ1-1, the CDR3 gives the full variable domain: GAGVSQSPSNKVTEKGKDVELRCDPISGHTALYWYRQSLGQGLEFLIYFQGNSAPDKSGLPSDRFSAERTGGSVSTLTIQRTQQEDSAVYLCASSSFGDRGAFFGQGTRLTVV.

As DNA, the CDR3 is TGTGCCAGCAGCGTAGAAGGTTGGAGCCTAGCGGGAGGGAATGAGCAGTTCTTC. It codes for CASSVEGWSLAGGNEQFF. The V and J genes are TRBV9 and TRBJ2-1; 12 bases line up with TRBD2. CDR1 is SGDLS, CDR2 YYNGEE, per germline. After removal of 0 bases from V and 7 bases from J, the junction contained 11 bases not matched to a gene. The CDR3 runs to 18 residues.

This chain joins TRBV7-6 and TRBJ2-3; 9 nucleotides match TRBD2. This CDR3 is 16 amino acids long. Trimming took 2 bases from V and 2 from J; bases not matched to a gene: 5. Per the germline V gene, CDR1 is SGHVS and CDR2 is FNYEAQ. CDR3 in amino acids: CASSLPSGGPTDTQYF. In nucleotides, the CDR3 is TGTGCCAGCAGCTTACCCAGCGGGGGGCCCACAGATACGCAGTATTTT.

The sample holds one count of this clone. The chain combines TRBV27 with TRBJ2-7, with D tentatively TRBD1 (6 bases). CDR1 and CDR2 from the germline V gene are MNHEY and SMNVEV (reference sequence). The V end was cut by 3 bases, the J end by 9 bases, with 30 bases between. This CDR3 spans 18 amino acids. For the CDR3, the DNA is TGTGCCAGCAGTTTTGCTTACAACGACAGGCCCCGTTTTGATCGGCAGTACTTC. Its translation is CASSFAYNDRPRFDRQYF.

This clone occurred a few times. The chain carries TRBV4-2 and TRBJ1-2; D might be TRBD1 (5 bases). Germline assignment: CDR1 LGHNA and CDR2 YNFKEQ. This CDR3 comprises 16 residues. Trimming left V 0 bases short and J 2 bases short, with 13 bases between. CDR3 bases: TGTGCCAGCAGCCAAGAGGGGGGAGGGTTGAACTATGGCTACACCTTC. This sequence encodes CASSQEGGGLNYGYTF.

The gene calls are TRBV5-6 and TRBJ2-7; possible D gene TRBD2, 5 bases. Germline loops: CDR1 SGHDT, CDR2 YYEEEE. The CDR3 consists of 14 residues. Trimming pared 4 bases from V and 3 bases from J, leaving 14 bases between. The CDR3 DNA sequence: TGTGCCAGCAGCAACCGGACTTTCAGCTACGAGCAGTACTTC. Translation gives CASSNRTFSYEQYF.

The chain combines TRBV11-2 with TRBJ2-1; weak D call: TRBD2 (6 bases). The CDR3 loop spans 13 amino acids. From germline, CDR1 is SGHAT and CDR2 FQNNGV. With 2 bases removed from V and 8 bases from J, the gap between germline ends came to 10 bases. The CDR3 region has the DNA TGTGCCAGCAGCTTATGGAGGGGCCATGAGCAGTTCTTC. Its protein product is CASSLWRGHEQFF.

The chain is built from TRBV5-5 and TRBJ2-3; TRBD1 agrees at 7 bases. The ends lost 2 bases at V and 3 bases at J; junction bases unmatched: 6. The CDR3 is 15 amino acids. Germline V gene sequence: CDR1 SGHKS, CDR2 YYEKEE (reference sequence). CDR3 in amino acids: CASSLGQGETDTQYF. In DNA form, the CDR3 reads TGTGCCAGCAGCTTAGGTCAGGGGGAGACAGATACGCAGTATTTT.

This chain uses TRBV10-3 with TRBJ2-7; 9 bases line up with TRBD1. There are 14 residues in the CDR3. CDR1 is ENHRY, CDR2 SYGVKD, per germline. Unmatched junction bases numbered 6, after V lost 6 bases and J lost 3 bases. This CDR3 reads CAISRGQGNYEQYF. In DNA form, the CDR3 reads TGTGCCATCAGCCGCGGACAGGGGAACTACGAGCAGTACTTC.

DNA for the CDR3: TGTGCCAGCAGTTACTCACAGGGTAACCAAGAGACCCAGTACTTC. Translating gives CASSYSQGNQETQYF. The V and J genes are TRBV6-6 and TRBJ2-5; D perhaps matches TRBD1 (6 bases). The CDR3 extends over 15 amino acids. The germline V gene has CDR1 MNHNY and CDR2 SVGAGI (reference sequence). V was pared by 0 bases and J by 0 bases, with 8 bases between.

The chain couples TRBV7-9 to TRBJ1-5; 9 nucleotides align to TRBD1. Germline V lookup: CDR1 SEHNR, CDR2 FQNEAQ (reference sequence). The V and J ends lost 3 bases and 5 bases, in that order; junction bases with no gene match: 8. The CDR3 runs to 16 residues. CDR3 region: CASSFGTGTLHQPQHF. CDR3 nucleotides: TGTGCCAGCAGCTTCGGGACAGGGACATTGCATCAGCCCCAGCATTTT.

The gene calls are TRBV6-1 and TRBJ2-2; 8 nucleotides align to TRBD1. Looked up from germline, CDR1 is MNHNS and CDR2 is SASEGT. The CDR3 has 15 amino acids. J gave up 6 bases and V 2 bases, and 5 bases lay outside the gene matches. The DNA of the CDR3 is TGTGCCAGCAGTGAATGGACAGGGCGAGCCGGGGAGCTGTTTTTT. This translates into CASSEWTGRAGELFF.

The chain uses TRBV19 and TRBJ2-7; TRBD1 aligns across 7 bases. This CDR3 is 15 amino acids long. With V trimmed by 5 bases and J by 4 bases, 11 bases remained unmatched. Germline CDR1 reads LNHDA; CDR2 reads SQIVND (reference sequence). CDR3 in amino acids: CASSPRQGNRYEQYF. DNA for the CDR3: TGTGCCAGTAGTCCCCGACAGGGAAACCGGTACGAGCAGTACTTC.

CDR3 loop: CASSTHQGATEAFF. The DNA for the CDR3 is TGTGCCAGCAGCACGCACCAGGGGGCCACTGAAGCTTTCTTT. J is TRBJ1-1 and V is TRBV14, with 8 bases matching TRBD1. Germline V gene data show CDR1 as SGHDN and CDR2 as FVKESK. J was trimmed by 4 bases and V by 5 bases; bases with no gene match: 6. The CDR3 has 14 residues.

The rearrangement joins TRBV2 to TRBJ2-5, with D possibly matching TRBD2 (5 bases). There are 16 residues in the CDR3. The germline V and J ends were trimmed by 5 bases and 3 bases, with 19 bases remaining between them. Per germline, CDR1 SNHLY and CDR2 FYNNEI. The CDR3 sequence: CASSRRFLASKETQYF. DNA of the CDR3: TGTGCCAGCAGTCGGAGATTTCTAGCCTCCAAAGAGACCCAGTACTTC. Combining the CDR3 with reference TRBV2 and TRBJ2-5 gives the whole variable domain EPEVTQTPSHQVTQMGQEVILRCVPISNHLYFYWYRQILGQKVEFLVSFYNNEISEKSEIFDDQFSVERPDGSNFTLKIRSTKLEDSAMYFCASSRRFLASKETQYFGPGTRLLVL.

The chain combines TRBV29-1 with TRBJ2-3; maybe TRBD2 (6 bases). Trimming left V 3 bases short and J 0 bases short, with 13 bases between. Germline V CDR1 and CDR2: SQVTM, ANQGSEA. This CDR3 is 15 amino acids long. CDR3 sequence reads: CSVDGDFTSTDTQYF. In DNA, the CDR3 is TGCAGCGTTGATGGGGACTTTACTAGCACAGATACGCAGTATTTT.

This clone was detected once. The CDR3 region has the DNA TGTGCCAGCAGTCTCCAGGGGGCAGACACTGAAGCTTTCTTT. It translates to CASSLQGADTEAFF. The chain employs TRBV28 and TRBJ1-1; TRBD1 matches at 8 bases. This CDR3 is 14 amino acids long. Unmatched junction bases numbered 5, after V lost 5 bases and J lost 3 bases. Looked up from germline, CDR1 is MDHEN and CDR2 is SYDVKM.

The chain couples TRBV19 to TRBJ1-5; TRBD1 aligns across 11 bases. The CDR3 sequence is 15 residues long. The ends lost 5 bases at V and 6 bases at J; junction bases unmatched: 6. Germline values: CDR1 LNHDA, CDR2 SQIVND (reference sequence). CDR3 sequence (DNA): TGTGCCAGTAGTTCGGACAGGGGGCCAGGTCAGCCCCAGCATTTT. It translates to CASSSDRGPGQPQHF.

The chain uses TRBV4-2 and TRBJ2-7, with D possibly TRBD2 on 5 matching bases. The CDR3 covers 17 residues. V lost 0 bases and J lost 2, with 17 bases in between. Germline CDR1 is LGHNA and CDR2 is YNFKEQ. CDR3 region: CASSQDGSPSWTYEQYF. The DNA for the CDR3 is TGTGCCAGCAGCCAAGATGGGAGCCCTAGCTGGACCTACGAGCAGTACTTC.

V usage is TRBV6-6 and J usage is TRBJ2-1, with TRBD1 matching 9 bases. CDR1 and CDR2 (germline): MNHNY, SVGAGI (reference sequence). This CDR3 region has 16 residues. Germline trimming cut 2 bases from V and 6 bases from J; bases unmatched to any gene: 8. CDR3 amino acids: CASSYPTGGEANEQFF. Here the CDR3 DNA reads TGTGCCAGCAGTTACCCAACAGGGGGCGAAGCCAATGAGCAGTTCTTC.

The rearrangement joins TRBV7-9 to TRBJ2-3; tentatively, D is TRBD2 (5 bases). The CDR3 covers 15 residues. With 5 bases removed from V and 2 bases from J, the gap between germline ends came to 14 bases. CDR1 is SEHNR, CDR2 FQNEAQ, per germline (reference sequence). The CDR3 is CASSPSRGVTDTQYF. The DNA of the CDR3 is TGTGCCAGCAGCCCCTCTCGGGGAGTCACAGATACGCAGTATTTT.

The J gene is TRBJ1-4, the V gene TRBV6-5; 9 bases align to TRBD1. The V gene end was trimmed by 1 base and the J gene end by 8 bases; junction bases not matched to a gene: 8. The CDR3 sequence is 16 residues long. Germline CDR1 and CDR2: MNHEY and SVGAGI. CDR3 nucleotides: TGTGCCAGCAGTTACTGGACGGGACAGGGTCGGGAAAAACTGTTTTTT. Translating gives CASSYWTGQGREKLFF.